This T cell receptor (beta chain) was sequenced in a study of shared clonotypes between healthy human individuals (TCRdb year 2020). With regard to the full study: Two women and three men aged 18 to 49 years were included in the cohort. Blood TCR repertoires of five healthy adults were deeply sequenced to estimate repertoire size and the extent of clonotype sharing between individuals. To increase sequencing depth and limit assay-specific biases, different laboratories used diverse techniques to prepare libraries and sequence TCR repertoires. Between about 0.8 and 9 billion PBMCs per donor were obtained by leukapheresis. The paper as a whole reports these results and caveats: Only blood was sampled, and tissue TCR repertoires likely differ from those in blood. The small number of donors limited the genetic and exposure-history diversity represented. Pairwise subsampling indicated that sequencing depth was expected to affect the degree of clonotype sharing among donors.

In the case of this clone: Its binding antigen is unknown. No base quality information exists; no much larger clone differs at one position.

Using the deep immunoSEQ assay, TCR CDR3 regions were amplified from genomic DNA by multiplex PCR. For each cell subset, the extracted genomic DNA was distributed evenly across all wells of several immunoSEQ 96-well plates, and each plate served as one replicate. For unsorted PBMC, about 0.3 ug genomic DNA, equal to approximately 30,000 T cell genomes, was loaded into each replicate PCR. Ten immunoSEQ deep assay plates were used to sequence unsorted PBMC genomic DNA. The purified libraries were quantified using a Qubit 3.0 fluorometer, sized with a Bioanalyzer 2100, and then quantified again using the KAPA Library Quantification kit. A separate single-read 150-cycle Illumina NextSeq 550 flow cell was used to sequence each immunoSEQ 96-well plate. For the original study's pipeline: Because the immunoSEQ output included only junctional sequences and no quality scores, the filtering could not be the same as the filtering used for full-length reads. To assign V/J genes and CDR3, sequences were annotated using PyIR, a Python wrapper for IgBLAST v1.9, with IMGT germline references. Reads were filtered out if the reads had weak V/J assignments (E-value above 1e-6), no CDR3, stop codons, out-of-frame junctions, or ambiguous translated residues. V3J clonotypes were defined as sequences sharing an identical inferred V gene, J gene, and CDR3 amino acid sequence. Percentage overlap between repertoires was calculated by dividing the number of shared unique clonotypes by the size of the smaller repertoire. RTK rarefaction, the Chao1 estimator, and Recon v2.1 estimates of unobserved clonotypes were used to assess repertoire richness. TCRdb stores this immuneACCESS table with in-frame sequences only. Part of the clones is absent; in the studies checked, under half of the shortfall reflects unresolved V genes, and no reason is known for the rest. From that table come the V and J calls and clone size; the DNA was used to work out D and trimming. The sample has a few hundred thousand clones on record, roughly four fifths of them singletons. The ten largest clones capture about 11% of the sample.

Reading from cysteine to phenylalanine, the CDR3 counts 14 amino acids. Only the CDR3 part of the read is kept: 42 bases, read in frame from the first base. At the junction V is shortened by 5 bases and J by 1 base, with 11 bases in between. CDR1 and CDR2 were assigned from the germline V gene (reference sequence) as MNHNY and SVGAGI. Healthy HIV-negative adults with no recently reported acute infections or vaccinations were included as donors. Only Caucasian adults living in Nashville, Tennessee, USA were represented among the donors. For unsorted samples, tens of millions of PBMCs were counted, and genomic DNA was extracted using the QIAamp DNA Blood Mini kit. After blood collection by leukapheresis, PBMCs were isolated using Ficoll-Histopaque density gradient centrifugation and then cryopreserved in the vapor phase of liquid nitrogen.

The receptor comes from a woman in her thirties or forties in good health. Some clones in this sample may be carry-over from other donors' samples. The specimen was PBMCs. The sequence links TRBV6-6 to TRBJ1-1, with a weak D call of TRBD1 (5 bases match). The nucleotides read TGTGCCAGCAGTCGGGGCAGGACGAACACTGAAGCTTTCTTT. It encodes CASSRGRTNTEAFF.